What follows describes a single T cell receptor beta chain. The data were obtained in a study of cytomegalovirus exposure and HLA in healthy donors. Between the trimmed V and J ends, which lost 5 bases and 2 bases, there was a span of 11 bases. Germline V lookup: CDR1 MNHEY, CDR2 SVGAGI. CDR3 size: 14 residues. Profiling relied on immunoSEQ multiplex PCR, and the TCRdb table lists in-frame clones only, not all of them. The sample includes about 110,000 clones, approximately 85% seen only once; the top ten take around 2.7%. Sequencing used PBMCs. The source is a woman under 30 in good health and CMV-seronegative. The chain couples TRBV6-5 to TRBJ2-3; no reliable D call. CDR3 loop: CASSRGGNTDTQYF. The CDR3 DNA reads TGTGCCAGCAGTCGAGGCGGCAACACAGATACGCAGTATTTT.